The 10 T cell receptor beta chains below come from one sample, sequenced in a study of T cell responses to AZD1222 COVID-19 vaccine. Measured with immunoSEQ multiplex PCR; TCRdb has only the in-frame clones, and not every one. Seen here are around 130,000 clones, about 94% observed once, and the top ten hold approximately 4.3%. Sequenced here: peripheral blood, sampled 28 days after the second AZD1222 dose. The receptor set was obtained from an adult who received the AZD1222 COVID-19 vaccine.

Regarding this clone: This could be a read error, since a much larger clone is one nucleotide away. The genes are TRBV7-8 and TRBJ1-2; maybe TRBD1 (5 bases). The CDR3 runs 17 residues. Germline V gene lookup returns CDR1 SGHVS and CDR2 FQNEAQ. The CDR3 DNA is TGTGCCAGCAGCTTAGTATACCGACAGTCACATAACTATGACTACACCTTC. Translated, it gives CASSLVYRQSHNYDYTF. Full variable domain (remainder filled in from reference TRBV7-8 and TRBJ1-2): GAGVSQSPRYKVAKRGQDVALRCDPISGHVSLFWYQQALGQGPEFLTYFQNEAQLDKSGLPSDRFFAERPEGSVSTLKIQRTQQEDSAVYLCASSLVYRQSHNYDYTFGSGTRLTVV.

V gene TRBV27 combines with J gene TRBJ2-5; D may be TRBD1 (6 bases). V gave up 6 bases and J gave up 3 bases, with 8 bases separating them. The germline V gene has CDR1 MNHEY and CDR2 SMNVEV (reference sequence). The CDR3 totals 12 residues. The CDR3 nucleotides are TGTGCCAGCAGACGGACAGAAGAGACCCAGTACTTC. Protein: CASRRTEETQYF.

This chain connects TRBV10-3 to TRBJ1-3; D is unresolved. Germline V gene data show CDR1 as ENHRY and CDR2 as SYGVKD. The CDR3 length is 13 residues. Trimming took off 1 base at V and 3 bases at J, with 4 bases between the two ends. The CDR3 protein is CAISEYRGNTIYF. CDR3 DNA: TGTGCCATCAGTGAGTACCGTGGAAACACCATATATTTT.

This chain connects TRBV3-1 (or the pseudogene TRBV3-2) to TRBJ2-1; TRBD2 aligns across 10 bases. The ends lost 4 bases at V and 10 bases at J; junction bases unmatched: 10. CDR3 size: 15 residues. CDR1 and CDR2 (germline): LGHDT, YNNKEL (reference sequence). Written as DNA, the CDR3 is TGTGCCAGCAGCCGAGCTAGCGGGGGAACTGGGGAGCAGTTCTTC. Its protein is CASSRASGGTGEQFF.

V and J are TRBV29-1 and TRBJ1-1, with D perhaps matching TRBD1 (6 bases). Germline-derived CDR1 and CDR2 are SQVTM and ANQGSEA. This CDR3 spans 13 amino acids. Trimming shortened V by 7 bases and J by 3 bases, and 15 bases separated the two germline ends. The CDR3 reads CSGQDRTYTEAFF. CDR3 nucleotide sequence: TGCAGCGGCCAAGACAGGACTTACACTGAAGCTTTCTTT.

The chain combines TRBV3-1 (or the pseudogene TRBV3-2) with TRBJ2-7, with TRBD1 matching 7 bases. The CDR3 is 14 amino acids. The V segment lost 3 bases and the J segment 5 bases; nucleotides outside the gene matches: 7. CDR1 and CDR2 (germline): LGHDT, YNNKEL (reference sequence). CDR3: CASSQETGFHEQYF. In DNA, the CDR3 is TGTGCCAGCAGCCAGGAGACAGGGTTCCACGAGCAGTACTTC.

This chain connects TRBV29-1 to TRBJ1-1; D may be TRBD1 (6 bases). V lost 1 base to trimming and J lost 4 bases, with 16 bases between them. The CDR3 loop spans 15 amino acids. Germline V gives CDR1 SQVTM, CDR2 ANQGSEA. In nucleotides, the CDR3 is TGCAGCGTTGAAGGCATACAGGGCTCGACCACTGAAGCTTTCTTT. Translation: CSVEGIQGSTTEAFF.

This clone was counted only a few times. This chain joins TRBV29-1 and TRBJ2-1; D is unclear. Trimming took 3 bases from V and 2 from J, leaving 5 bases between them. Germline V gene lookup returns CDR1 SQVTM and CDR2 ANQGSEA. CDR3 length: 12 residues. The CDR3 nucleotides read TGCAGCGTTGAGGCTCCCTACAATGAGCAGTTCTTC. Amino acids: CSVEAPYNEQFF.

This chain connects TRBV27 to TRBJ2-5; tentatively, D is TRBD2 (5 bases). Trimming took off 4 bases at V and 7 bases at J, with 13 bases between the two ends. Germline V gives CDR1 MNHEY, CDR2 SMNVEV (reference sequence). The CDR3 extends over 13 amino acids. The CDR3 loop reads CASSWASWGTQYF. The CDR3 DNA reads TGTGCCAGCAGTTGGGCTAGCTGGGGGACCCAGTACTTC.

The chain joins TRBV5-1 to TRBJ1-1; 9 bases are a match to TRBD1. CDR3 length: 17 residues. J was trimmed by 5 bases and V by 1 base; bases with no gene match: 12. CDR1 and CDR2 from the germline V gene are SGHRS and YFSETQ. The CDR3 nucleotides are TGCGCCAGCAGCTTGATTGGTCCGGGACAGGGAAAAACTGAAGCTTTCTTT. Translating it yields CASSLIGPGQGKTEAFF.